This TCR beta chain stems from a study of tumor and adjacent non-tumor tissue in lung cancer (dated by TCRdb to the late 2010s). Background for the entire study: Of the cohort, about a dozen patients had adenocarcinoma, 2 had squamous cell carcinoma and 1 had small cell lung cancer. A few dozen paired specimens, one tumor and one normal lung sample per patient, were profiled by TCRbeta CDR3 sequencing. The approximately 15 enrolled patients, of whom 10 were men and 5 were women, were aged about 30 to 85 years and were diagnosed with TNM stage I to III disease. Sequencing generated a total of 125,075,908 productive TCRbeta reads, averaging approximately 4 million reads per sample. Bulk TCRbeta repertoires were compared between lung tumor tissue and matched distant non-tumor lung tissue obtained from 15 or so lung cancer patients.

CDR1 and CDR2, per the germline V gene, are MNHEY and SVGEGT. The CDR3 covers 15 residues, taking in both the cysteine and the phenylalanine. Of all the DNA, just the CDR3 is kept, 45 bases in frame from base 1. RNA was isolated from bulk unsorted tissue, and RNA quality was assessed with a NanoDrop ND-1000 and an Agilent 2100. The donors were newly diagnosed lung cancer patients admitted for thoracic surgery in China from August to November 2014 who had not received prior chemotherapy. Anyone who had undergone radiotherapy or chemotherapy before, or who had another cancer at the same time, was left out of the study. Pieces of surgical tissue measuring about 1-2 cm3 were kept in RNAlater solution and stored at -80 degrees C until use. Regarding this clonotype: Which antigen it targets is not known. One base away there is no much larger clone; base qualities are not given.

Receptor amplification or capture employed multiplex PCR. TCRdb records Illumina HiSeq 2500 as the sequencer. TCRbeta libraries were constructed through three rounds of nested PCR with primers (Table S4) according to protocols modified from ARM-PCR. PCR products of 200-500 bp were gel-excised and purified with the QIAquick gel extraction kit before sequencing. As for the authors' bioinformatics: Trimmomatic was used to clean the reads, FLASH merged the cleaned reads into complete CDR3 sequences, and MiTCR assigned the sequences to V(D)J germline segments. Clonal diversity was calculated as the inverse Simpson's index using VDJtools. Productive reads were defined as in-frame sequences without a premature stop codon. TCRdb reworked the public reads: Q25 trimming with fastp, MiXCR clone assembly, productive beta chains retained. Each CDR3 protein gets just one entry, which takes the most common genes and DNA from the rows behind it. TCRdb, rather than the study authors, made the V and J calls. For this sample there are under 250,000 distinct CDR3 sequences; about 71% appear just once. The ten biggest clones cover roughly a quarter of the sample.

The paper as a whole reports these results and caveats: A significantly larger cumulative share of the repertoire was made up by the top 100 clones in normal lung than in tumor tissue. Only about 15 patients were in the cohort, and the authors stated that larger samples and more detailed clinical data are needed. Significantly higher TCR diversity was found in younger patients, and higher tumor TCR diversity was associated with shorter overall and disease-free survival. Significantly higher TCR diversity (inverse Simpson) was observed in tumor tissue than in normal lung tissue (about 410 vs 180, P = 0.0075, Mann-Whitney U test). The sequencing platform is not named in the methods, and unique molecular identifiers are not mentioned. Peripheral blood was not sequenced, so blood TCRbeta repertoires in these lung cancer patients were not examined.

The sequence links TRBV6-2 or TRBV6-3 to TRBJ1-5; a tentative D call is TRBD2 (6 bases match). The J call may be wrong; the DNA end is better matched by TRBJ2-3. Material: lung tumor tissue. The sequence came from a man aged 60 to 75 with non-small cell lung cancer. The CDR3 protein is CASSYSRGRNRPQYF. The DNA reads TGTGCCAGCAGTTACTCCCGGGGGAGGAATCGGCCCCAGTATTTT.